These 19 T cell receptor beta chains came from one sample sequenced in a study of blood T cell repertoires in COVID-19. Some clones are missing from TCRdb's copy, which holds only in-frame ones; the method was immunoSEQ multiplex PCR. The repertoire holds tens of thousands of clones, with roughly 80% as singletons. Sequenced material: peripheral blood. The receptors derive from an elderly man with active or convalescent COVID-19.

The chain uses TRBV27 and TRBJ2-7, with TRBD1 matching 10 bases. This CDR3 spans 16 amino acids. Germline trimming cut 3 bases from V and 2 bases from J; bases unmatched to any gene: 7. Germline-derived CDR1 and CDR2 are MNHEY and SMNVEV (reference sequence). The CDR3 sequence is CASSLWGQGPTYEQYF. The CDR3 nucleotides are TGTGCCAGCAGTTTGTGGGGACAGGGGCCCACCTACGAGCAGTACTTC.

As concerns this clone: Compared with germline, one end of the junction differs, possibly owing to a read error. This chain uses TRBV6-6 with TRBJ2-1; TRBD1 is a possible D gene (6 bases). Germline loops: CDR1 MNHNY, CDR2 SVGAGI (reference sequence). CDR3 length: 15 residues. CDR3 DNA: TGTGCCAGCAGTCCCCTAAACCGAGGGGACAAGGAGCAGTTCTTC. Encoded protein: CASSPLNRGDKEQFF.

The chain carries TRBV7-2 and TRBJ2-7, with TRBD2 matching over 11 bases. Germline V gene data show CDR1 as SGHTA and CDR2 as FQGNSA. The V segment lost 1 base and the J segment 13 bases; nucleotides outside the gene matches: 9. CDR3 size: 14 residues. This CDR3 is CASSLGTSGSKRYF. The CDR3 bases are TGTGCCAGCAGCTTAGGGACTAGCGGGTCCAAACGCTACTTC. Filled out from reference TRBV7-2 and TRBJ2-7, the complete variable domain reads GAGVSQSPSNKVTEKGKDVELRCDPISGHTALYWYRQSLGQGLEFLIYFQGNSAPDKSGLPSDRFSAERTGGSVSTLTIQRTQQEDSAVYLCASSLGTSGSKRYFGPGTRLTVT.

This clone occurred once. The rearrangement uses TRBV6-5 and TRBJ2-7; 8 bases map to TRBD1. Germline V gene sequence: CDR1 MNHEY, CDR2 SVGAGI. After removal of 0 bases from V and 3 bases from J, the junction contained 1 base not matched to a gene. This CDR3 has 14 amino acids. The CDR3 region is CASSYSGQVYEQYF. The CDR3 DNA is TGTGCCAGCAGTTACTCGGGACAGGTCTACGAGCAGTACTTC.

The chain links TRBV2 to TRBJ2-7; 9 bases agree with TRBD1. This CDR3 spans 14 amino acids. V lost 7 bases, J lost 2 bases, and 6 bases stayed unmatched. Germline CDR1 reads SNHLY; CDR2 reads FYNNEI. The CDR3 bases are TGTGCCAGCACGGGACAGGGCATCACCTACGAGCAGTACTTC. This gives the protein CASTGQGITYEQYF.

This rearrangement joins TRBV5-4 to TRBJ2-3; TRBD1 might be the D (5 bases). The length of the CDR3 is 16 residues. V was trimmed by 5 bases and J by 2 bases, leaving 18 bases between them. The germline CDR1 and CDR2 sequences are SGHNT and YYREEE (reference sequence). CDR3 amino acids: CASSPTGLGHTDTQYF. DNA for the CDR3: TGTGCCAGCAGTCCTACAGGATTGGGGCACACAGATACGCAGTATTTT. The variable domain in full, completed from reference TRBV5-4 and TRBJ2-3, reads ETGVTQSPTHLIKTRGQQVTLRCSSQSGHNTVSWYQQALGQGPQFIFQYYREEENGRGNFPPRFSGLQFPNYSSELNVNALELDDSALYLCASSPTGLGHTDTQYFGPGTRLTVL.

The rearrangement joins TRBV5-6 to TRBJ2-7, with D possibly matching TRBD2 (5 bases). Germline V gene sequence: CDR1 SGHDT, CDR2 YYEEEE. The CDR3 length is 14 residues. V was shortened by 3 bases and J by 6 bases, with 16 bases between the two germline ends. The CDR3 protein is CASSSPGIPPEQYF. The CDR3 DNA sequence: TGTGCCAGCAGCTCACCCGGGATCCCACCCGAGCAGTACTTC.

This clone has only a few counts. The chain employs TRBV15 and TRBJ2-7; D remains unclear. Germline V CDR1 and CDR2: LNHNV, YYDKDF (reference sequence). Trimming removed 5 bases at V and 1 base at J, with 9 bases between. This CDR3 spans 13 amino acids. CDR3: CATSHSRSYEQYF. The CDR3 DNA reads TGTGCCACCAGCCATTCGCGGTCCTACGAGCAGTACTTC.

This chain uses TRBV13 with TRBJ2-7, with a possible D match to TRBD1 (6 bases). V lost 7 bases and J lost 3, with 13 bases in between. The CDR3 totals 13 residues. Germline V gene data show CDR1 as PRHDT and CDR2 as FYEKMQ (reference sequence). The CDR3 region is CASKIGGDYEQYF. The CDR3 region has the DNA TGTGCCAGCAAAATAGGGGGAGACTACGAGCAGTACTTC.

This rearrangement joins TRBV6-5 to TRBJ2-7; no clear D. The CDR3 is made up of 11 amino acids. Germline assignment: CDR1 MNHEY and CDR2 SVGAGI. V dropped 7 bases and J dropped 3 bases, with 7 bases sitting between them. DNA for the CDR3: TGTGCCAGCACGCACAGCTACGAGCAGTACTTC. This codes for CASTHSYEQYF.

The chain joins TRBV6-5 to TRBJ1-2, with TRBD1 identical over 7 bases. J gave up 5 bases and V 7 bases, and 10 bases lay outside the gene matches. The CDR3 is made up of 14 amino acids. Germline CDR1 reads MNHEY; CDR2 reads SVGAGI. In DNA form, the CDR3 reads TGTGCCAGCAAGATGACAGGGATTGGGTATGGCTACACCTTC. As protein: CASKMTGIGYGYTF.

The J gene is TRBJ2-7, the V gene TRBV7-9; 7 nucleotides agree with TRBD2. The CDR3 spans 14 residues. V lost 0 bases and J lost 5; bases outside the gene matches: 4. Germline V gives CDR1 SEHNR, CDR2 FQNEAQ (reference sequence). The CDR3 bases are TGTGCCAGCAGCTTAGCGGGCGGGACTAACGAGCAGTACTTC. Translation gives CASSLAGGTNEQYF.

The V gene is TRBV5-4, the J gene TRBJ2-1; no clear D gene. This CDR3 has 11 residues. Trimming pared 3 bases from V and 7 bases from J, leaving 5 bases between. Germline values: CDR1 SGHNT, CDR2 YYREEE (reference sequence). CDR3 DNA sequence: TGTGCCAGCAGCTCTTCGAATGAGCAGTTCTTC. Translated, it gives CASSSSNEQFF.

CDR3 coding DNA: TGTGCCAGCGGGGGACTAGCGGGAGGGGATGAGCAGTTCTTC. It translates to CASGGLAGGDEQFF. This rearrangement joins TRBV21-1 to TRBJ2-1; the table names TRBD2, a call not compared with the DNA. TRBV21-1 is given as a pseudogene. The CDR3 loop spans 14 amino acids.

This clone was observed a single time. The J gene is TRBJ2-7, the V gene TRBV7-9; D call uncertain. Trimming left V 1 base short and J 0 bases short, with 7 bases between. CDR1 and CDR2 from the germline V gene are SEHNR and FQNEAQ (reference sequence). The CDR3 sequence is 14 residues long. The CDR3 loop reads CASSLVSGSYEQYF. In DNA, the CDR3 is TGTGCCAGCAGCTTAGTGTCAGGCTCCTACGAGCAGTACTTC.

The CDR3 loop is CASSEKGVYEQYF. CDR3 sequence (DNA): TGTGCCAGCAGCGAAAAGGGAGTCTACGAGCAGTACTTC. This sequence joins TRBV28 and TRBJ2-7; possibly TRBD2 for D (5 bases). Trimming removed 6 bases from V and 3 bases from J, with 12 bases in between. The CDR3 contains 13 residues. Per germline, CDR1 MDHEN and CDR2 SYDVKM.

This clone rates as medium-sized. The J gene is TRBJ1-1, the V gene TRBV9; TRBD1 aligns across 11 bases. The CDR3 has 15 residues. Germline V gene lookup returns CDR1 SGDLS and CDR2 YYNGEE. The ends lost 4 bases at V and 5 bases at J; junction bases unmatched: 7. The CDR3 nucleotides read TGTGCCAGCAGCCCCGGGACAGGGGGAGGGACTGAAGCTTTCTTT. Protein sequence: CASSPGTGGGTEAFF.

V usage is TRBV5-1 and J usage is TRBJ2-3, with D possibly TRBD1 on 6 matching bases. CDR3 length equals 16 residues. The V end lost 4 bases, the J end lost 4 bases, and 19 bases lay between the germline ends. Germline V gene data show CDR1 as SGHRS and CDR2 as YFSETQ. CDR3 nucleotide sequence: TGCGCCAGCAGCGCATACAGGGAAGGGGGACCAGATACGCAGTATTTT. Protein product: CASSAYREGGPDTQYF.

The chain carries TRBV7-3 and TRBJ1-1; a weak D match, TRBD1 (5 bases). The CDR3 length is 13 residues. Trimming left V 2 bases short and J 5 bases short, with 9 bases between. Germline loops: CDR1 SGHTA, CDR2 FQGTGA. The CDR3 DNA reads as TGTGCCAGCAGCTTATGGGGGGAGACTGAAGCTTTCTTT. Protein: CASSLWGETEAFF.